Sequencing of this TCR beta chain was carried out in a study of shared clonotypes between healthy human individuals. Points from the study as a whole: Between several donors, naive CD4 clonotypes were shared at a level of about 5%.

A word on this clone: Antigen specificity is unknown.

Generated by immunoSEQ multiplex PCR, the TCRdb table keeps only in-frame clones and is missing some. The sample holds approximately 1.5 million clones; about 98% are singletons and the top ten take 0.4% to 0.55%. This CDR3 is 16 amino acids long. V lost 3 bases and J lost 1; bases outside the gene matches: 8. Germline V lookup: CDR1 MDHEN, CDR2 SYDVKM. The sequencing input was naive CD4+ T cells sorted from blood. Described subset: CD45RA+ positively selected. This TCR came from a man aged 30 to 39 in good health. The chain couples TRBV28 to TRBJ2-7; 8 bases line up with TRBD2. The CDR3 loop is CASSLGLAGFSYEQYF. CDR3 bases: TGTGCCAGCAGTTTGGGGCTAGCGGGCTTTTCCTACGAGCAGTACTTC.